These T cell receptor beta chains were read from a single sample in a study of T-cell reconstitution after alpha-beta-depleted transplantation in children. TCRdb used MiXCR to reprocess the PCR reads, holding one entry per CDR3 protein. Of some 640,000 distinct CDR3 sequences listed, roughly 15% are singletons. This sample comprised PBMCs from the stem cell graft donor, obtained from the stem cell graft. The receptors stem from a human donor who donated a stem cell graft to a child with acute myeloid leukemia. Each CDR3 is given with its conserved first and last residue. The D gene is left open where the match is weak. A clone size is listed for some rows: how often the clone was seen (once, few, many), or a class if it is expanded.

clone size: many
D gene: TRBD1
V gene: TRBV20-1
J gene: TRBJ2-5
CDR3 protein: CSAREVQGVLLETQYF
CDR3 DNA: TGCAGTGCTAGAGAGGTCCAGGGGGTACTTTTGGAGACCCAGTACTTC

clone size: few
D gene: .
V gene: TRBV24-1
J gene: TRBJ2-3
CDR3 protein: CATSDPVLYTDTQYF
CDR3 DNA: TGTGCCACCAGTGATCCGGTCCTATACACAGATACGCAGTATTTT

clone size: .
D gene: TRBD1
V gene: TRBV6-2/TRBV6-3
J gene: TRBJ1-5
CDR3 protein: CDSSPPGTGDQPQHF
CDR3 DNA: TGTGACAGCAGTCCTCCCGGGACAGGGGATCAGCCCCAGCATTTT

clone size: .
D gene: .
V gene: TRBV7-2
J gene: TRBJ1-5
CDR3 protein: CASSLSAGSNQPQHF
CDR3 DNA: TGTGCCAGCAGCTTATCGGCAGGGTCCAATCAGCCCCAGCATTTT

clone size: .
D gene: .
V gene: TRBV7-9
J gene: TRBJ1-3
CDR3 protein: CASSLARAGSGNTIYF
CDR3 DNA: TGTGCCAGCAGCTTAGCGCGGGCAGGCTCTGGAAACACCATATATTTT

clone size: many
D gene: .
V gene: TRBV29-1
J gene: TRBJ2-5
CDR3 protein: CSVEDGGRYF
CDR3 DNA: TGCAGCGTTGAAGATGGGGGGCGGTACTTC

clone size: few
D gene: .
V gene: TRBV11-2
J gene: TRBJ2-7
CDR3 protein: CASSNRLDLWQAWEQYF
CDR3 DNA: TGTGCCAGCAGCAACAGGCTCGATCTATGGCAGGCCTGGGAGCAGTACTTC

clone size: few
D gene: .
V gene: TRBV19
J gene: TRBJ2-3
CDR3 protein: CASNSGFTQYF
CDR3 DNA: TGTGCCAGTAACAGTGGCTTCACGCAGTATTTT

clone size: many
D gene: .
V gene: TRBV6-5
J gene: TRBJ1-1
CDR3 protein: CASSYSGGRGTRTEAFF
CDR3 DNA: TGTGCCAGCAGTTACTCAGGGGGGCGGGGAACTCGCACTGAAGCTTTCTTT

clone size: .
D gene: .
V gene: TRBV20-1
J gene: TRBJ2-1
CDR3 protein: CSARDRYRPLSSYNEQFF
CDR3 DNA: TGCAGTGCTAGAGATCGGTACAGGCCTTTAAGCTCCTACAATGAGCAGTTCTTC

clone size: .
D gene: .
V gene: TRBV10-1
J gene: TRBJ1-1
CDR3 protein: CASSESGGVGEAFF
CDR3 DNA: TGCGCCAGCAGTGAGTCCGGAGGGGTTGGTGAAGCTTTCTTT

clone size: many
D gene: TRBD2
V gene: TRBV20-1
J gene: TRBJ2-2
CDR3 protein: CSARTDLAGLNTGELFF
CDR3 DNA: TGCAGTGCTAGAACCGACCTAGCGGGGCTTAACACCGGGGAGCTGTTTTTT

clone size: .
D gene: TRBD1
V gene: TRBV4-2
J gene: TRBJ1-4
CDR3 protein: CASKGQGGEKLFF
CDR3 DNA: TGTGCCAGCAAGGGACAGGGCGGTGAAAAACTGTTTTTT

clone size: few
D gene: .
V gene: TRBV18
J gene: TRBJ1-6
CDR3 protein: CASSPDKSPLHF
CDR3 DNA: TGTGCCAGCTCACCAGACAAATCACCCCTCCACTTT

clone size: few
D gene: .
V gene: TRBV6-5
J gene: TRBJ1-5
CDR3 protein: CASSYPGSNQPQHF
CDR3 DNA: TGTGCCAGCAGTTACCCCGGTAGCAATCAGCCCCAGCATTTT

clone size: many
D gene: .
V gene: TRBV6-5
J gene: TRBJ1-2
CDR3 protein: CASRASPGPRSLYGYTF
CDR3 DNA: TGTGCCAGCAGAGCCTCGCCGGGCCCCCGATCCCTATATGGCTACACCTTC

clone size: .
D gene: .
V gene: TRBV21-1
J gene: TRBJ1-5
CDR3 protein: CAGSSTGTGLDPQHF
CDR3 DNA: TGTGCCGGCTCGTCCACCGGGACAGGACTTGATCCCCAGCATTTT

clone size: .
D gene: .
V gene: TRBV12-3/TRBV12-4
J gene: TRBJ1-1
CDR3 protein: CASSLSGLTEAFF
CDR3 DNA: TGTGCCAGCAGTTTATCGGGACTCACTGAAGCTTTCTTT

clone size: many
D gene: TRBD2
V gene: TRBV27
J gene: TRBJ2-3
CDR3 protein: CASSLTGGSTDTQYF
CDR3 DNA: TGTGCCAGCAGTTTAACGGGGGGGAGCACAGATACGCAGTATTTT

clone size: .
D gene: TRBD2
V gene: TRBV20-1
J gene: TRBJ2-1
CDR3 protein: CSARDQRGGGDEQFF
CDR3 DNA: TGCAGTGCTAGAGATCAACGGGGGGGCGGAGATGAGCAGTTCTTC

clone size: many
D gene: .
V gene: TRBV29-1
J gene: TRBJ2-7
CDR3 protein: CSVSTGDSYEQYF
CDR3 DNA: TGCAGCGTTAGTACGGGGGACTCCTACGAGCAGTACTTC

clone size: many
D gene: TRBD2
V gene: TRBV7-2
J gene: TRBJ2-3
CDR3 protein: CASSLAQGGGAGGDTQYF
CDR3 DNA: TGTGCCAGCAGCTTAGCGCAAGGCGGGGGGGCAGGAGGGGATACGCAGTATTTT

clone size: .
D gene: .
V gene: TRBV7-2
J gene: TRBJ1-6
CDR3 protein: CASSPSTGSNSPLHF
CDR3 DNA: TGTGCCAGCAGCCCGTCCACAGGGTCCAATTCACCCCTCCACTTT

clone size: many
D gene: .
V gene: TRBV20-1
J gene: TRBJ2-3
CDR3 protein: CSARVIADTQYF
CDR3 DNA: TGCAGTGCTAGGGTGATAGCAGATACGCAGTATTTT

clone size: .
D gene: .
V gene: TRBV24-1
J gene: TRBJ1-1
CDR3 protein: CATSAGRNTEAFF
CDR3 DNA: TGTGCCACCAGTGCCGGGAGAAACACTGAAGCTTTCTTT

clone size: many
D gene: .
V gene: TRBV5-5
J gene: TRBJ1-1
CDR3 protein: CASSLASSGNTEAFF
CDR3 DNA: TGTGCCAGCAGCTTGGCCTCCTCAGGGAACACTGAAGCTTTCTTT

clone size: .
D gene: .
V gene: TRBV10-3
J gene: TRBJ2-1
CDR3 protein: CAISESPGPEQFF
CDR3 DNA: TGTGCCATCAGTGAGTCCCCCGGACCCGAGCAGTTCTTC

clone size: many
D gene: TRBD1
V gene: TRBV20-1
J gene: TRBJ1-2
CDR3 protein: CSAPIPTGGGNYGYTF
CDR3 DNA: TGCAGTGCTCCTATTCCCACAGGGGGCGGAAACTATGGCTACACCTTC

clone size: once
D gene: .
V gene: TRBV28
J gene: TRBJ1-1
CDR3 protein: CASSFLEPNTEAFF
CDR3 DNA: TGTGCCAGCAGTTTCTTGGAGCCGAACACTGAAGCTTTCTTT

clone size: many
D gene: .
V gene: TRBV20-1
J gene: TRBJ2-5
CDR3 protein: CSAPTGWGETQYF
CDR3 DNA: TGCAGTGCTCCTACAGGGTGGGGAGAGACCCAGTACTTC

clone size: many
D gene: TRBD2
V gene: TRBV6-5
J gene: TRBJ2-3
CDR3 protein: CASSYSRLAGGRLTDTQYF
CDR3 DNA: TGTGCCAGCAGTTACTCGCGACTAGCGGGGGGAAGATTGACAGATACGCAGTATTTT

clone size: many
D gene: .
V gene: TRBV20-1
J gene: TRBJ1-6
CDR3 protein: CSARDRSLSSYNSPLHF
CDR3 DNA: TGCAGTGCTAGAGACAGGTCCCTGAGCTCCTATAATTCACCCCTCCACTTT

clone size: .
D gene: .
V gene: TRBV7-2
J gene: TRBJ1-4
CDR3 protein: CASKRVRGKLFF
CDR3 DNA: TGTGCCAGCAAGAGAGTTAGGGGGAAACTGTTTTTT

clone size: few
D gene: .
V gene: TRBV20-1
J gene: TRBJ2-1
CDR3 protein: CSASPRLGGAGERQFF
CDR3 DNA: TGCAGTGCTAGCCCCCGGCTAGGGGGGGCCGGTGAGCGGCAGTTCTTC

clone size: .
D gene: TRBD2
V gene: TRBV6-5
J gene: TRBJ2-3
CDR3 protein: CASSYSSTSGGAADTQYF
CDR3 DNA: TGTGCCAGCAGTTACTCTTCGACTAGCGGGGGGGCTGCAGATACGCAGTATTTT

clone size: few
D gene: .
V gene: TRBV20-1
J gene: TRBJ1-1
CDR3 protein: CSALRALAEAFF
CDR3 DNA: TGCAGTGCTTTAAGGGCGTTGGCTGAAGCTTTCTTT

clone size: few
D gene: .
V gene: TRBV12-3/TRBV12-4
J gene: TRBJ1-5
CDR3 protein: CASSILHQPQHF
CDR3 DNA: TGTGCCAGCAGTATTCTCCATCAGCCCCAGCATTTT

clone size: .
D gene: .
V gene: TRBV5-1
J gene: TRBJ2-7
CDR3 protein: CASSPAGNPYEQYF
CDR3 DNA: TGCGCCAGCAGCCCGGCCGGGAATCCCTACGAGCAGTACTTC

clone size: many
D gene: .
V gene: TRBV4-3
J gene: TRBJ2-1
CDR3 protein: CASSQGTANEQFF
CDR3 DNA: TGCGCCAGCAGCCAAGGGACAGCTAATGAGCAGTTCTTC

clone size: many
D gene: TRBD1
V gene: TRBV29-1
J gene: TRBJ1-2
CDR3 protein: CSGGQGGLYGYTF
CDR3 DNA: TGCAGCGGAGGACAGGGCGGTCTATATGGCTACACCTTC

clone size: .
D gene: .
V gene: TRBV5-1
J gene: TRBJ1-5
CDR3 protein: CARTGDQPQHF
CDR3 DNA: TGCGCCAGGACGGGGGATCAGCCCCAGCATTTT

clone size: many
D gene: .
V gene: TRBV12-3/TRBV12-4
J gene: TRBJ1-5
CDR3 protein: CASRAQGGGNQPQHF
CDR3 DNA: TGTGCCAGCAGAGCGCAGGGTGGAGGCAATCAGCCCCAGCATTTT

clone size: few
D gene: .
V gene: TRBV5-1
J gene: TRBJ1-1
CDR3 protein: CASMDVMNTEAFF
CDR3 DNA: TGCGCCAGCATGGACGTTATGAACACTGAAGCTTTCTTT

clone size: .
D gene: TRBD1
V gene: TRBV20-1
J gene: TRBJ2-3
CDR3 protein: CSGKPGQGTDTQYF
CDR3 DNA: TGCAGTGGTAAACCGGGACAGGGAACAGATACGCAGTATTTT

clone size: few
D gene: .
V gene: TRBV7-9
J gene: TRBJ1-6
CDR3 protein: CASRRDGSPLHF
CDR3 DNA: TGTGCCAGCAGGAGGGACGGTTCACCCCTCCACTTT

clone size: .
D gene: .
V gene: TRBV6-2/TRBV6-3
J gene: TRBJ2-1
CDR3 protein: CASSLIVGSQFF
CDR3 DNA: TGTGCCAGCAGTCTCATCGTCGGGTCGCAGTTCTTC

clone size: many
D gene: TRBD2
V gene: TRBV20-1
J gene: TRBJ2-7
CDR3 protein: CSARDGAGGHSKQYF
CDR3 DNA: TGCAGTGCTAGAGACGGAGCGGGGGGACATTCTAAGCAGTACTTC

clone size: .
D gene: .
V gene: TRBV12-3/TRBV12-4
J gene: TRBJ2-1
CDR3 protein: CASSSEFRGPDEQFF
CDR3 DNA: TGTGCCAGCAGTTCGGAGTTTAGGGGCCCCGATGAGCAGTTCTTC

clone size: many
D gene: .
V gene: TRBV29-1
J gene: TRBJ2-4
CDR3 protein: CSVAPLVVGAKNIQYF
CDR3 DNA: TGCAGCGTTGCTCCCCTAGTTGTCGGAGCCAAAAACATTCAGTACTTC

clone size: many
D gene: .
V gene: TRBV12-3/TRBV12-4
J gene: TRBJ1-1
CDR3 protein: CASSFKQLAFF
CDR3 DNA: TGTGCCAGCAGTTTTAAACAATTGGCTTTCTTT

clone size: .
D gene: .
V gene: TRBV2
J gene: TRBJ1-5
CDR3 protein: CASSGEGTYSNQPQHF
CDR3 DNA: TGTGCCAGCAGTGGAGAGGGAACCTATAGCAATCAGCCCCAGCATTTT

clone size: .
D gene: TRBD2
V gene: TRBV7-3
J gene: TRBJ2-5
CDR3 protein: CASSPSGGWEETQYF
CDR3 DNA: TGTGCCAGCAGCCCTAGCGGGGGCTGGGAAGAGACCCAGTACTTC

clone size: many
D gene: .
V gene: TRBV13
J gene: TRBJ1-3
CDR3 protein: CASSLPTGTHTGNTIYF
CDR3 DNA: TGTGCCAGCAGCTTACCAACGGGCACCCACACTGGAAACACCATATATTTT

clone size: many
D gene: .
V gene: TRBV20-1
J gene: TRBJ1-4
CDR3 protein: CSARGTEKLFF
CDR3 DNA: TGCAGTGCCCGCGGGACTGAAAAACTGTTTTTT

clone size: many
D gene: TRBD1
V gene: TRBV20-1
J gene: TRBJ1-1
CDR3 protein: CSARDPGGRNTEAFF
CDR3 DNA: TGCAGTGCTAGAGATCCAGGGGGACGAAACACTGAAGCTTTCTTT

clone size: .
D gene: .
V gene: TRBV20-1
J gene: TRBJ2-7
CDR3 protein: CSARDGIYEQYF
CDR3 DNA: TGCAGTGCCAGGGACGGAATCTACGAGCAGTACTTC

clone size: .
D gene: .
V gene: TRBV20-1
J gene: TRBJ1-5
CDR3 protein: CSARDRFWGVQDQPQHF
CDR3 DNA: TGCAGTGCTAGAGATCGGTTCTGGGGGGTACAGGATCAGCCCCAGCATTTT